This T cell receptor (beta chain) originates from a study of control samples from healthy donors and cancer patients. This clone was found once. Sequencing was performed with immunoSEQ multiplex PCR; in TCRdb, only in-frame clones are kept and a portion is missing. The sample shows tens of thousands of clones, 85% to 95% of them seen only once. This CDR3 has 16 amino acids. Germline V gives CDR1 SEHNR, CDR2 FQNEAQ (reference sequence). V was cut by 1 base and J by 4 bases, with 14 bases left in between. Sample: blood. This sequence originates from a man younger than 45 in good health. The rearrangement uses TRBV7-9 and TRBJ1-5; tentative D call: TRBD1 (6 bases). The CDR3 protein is CASSLGLGAENQPQHF. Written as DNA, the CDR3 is TGTGCCAGCAGCTTAGGACTGGGGGCTGAAAATCAGCCCCAGCATTTT.